Below are 16 T cell receptor beta chains sequenced from a single sample in a study of blood T cell repertoires in COVID-19. Profiling relied on immunoSEQ multiplex PCR, and the TCRdb table lists in-frame clones only, not all of them. The profile covers about 230,000 clones, with around 78% appearing a single time and approximately 2.6% taken by the ten largest. Sequenced input: peripheral blood. The receptors were gathered from a woman in her 70s with active or convalescent COVID-19.

This chain uses TRBV9 with TRBJ1-1; D not certain. The germline gives CDR1 SGDLS, CDR2 YYNGEE. The CDR3 totals 13 residues. V lost 2 bases and J 4 bases, leaving 9 bases between the germline ends. The CDR3 protein is CASSVREGTEAFF. The CDR3 coding sequence is TGTGCCAGCAGCGTGAGGGAAGGCACTGAAGCTTTCTTT.

The V gene is TRBV10-3, the J gene TRBJ1-1; no clear D. The germline CDR1 and CDR2 sequences are ENHRY and SYGVKD. V was pared by 3 bases and J by 3 bases, with 8 bases between. The CDR3 runs 13 residues. The CDR3 DNA reads as TGTGCCATCAGTGAATCCCCCGACACTGAAGCTTTCTTT. Residues: CAISESPDTEAFF.

The chain uses TRBV7-8 and TRBJ1-4; TRBD1 is a possible D gene (6 bases). The CDR3 has 16 amino acids. Trimming stripped 5 bases from V and 7 bases from J, with 20 bases between. Germline V gene data show CDR1 as SGHVS and CDR2 as FQNEAQ. CDR3: CASSNSNRVFGEKLFF. The CDR3 DNA is TGTGCCAGCAGCAATAGCAACAGGGTATTTGGTGAAAAACTGTTTTTT.

The chain links TRBV20-1 to TRBJ1-1, with 7 bases lining up with TRBD1. This CDR3 spans 15 amino acids. The J segment lost 8 bases and the V segment lost 3 bases, leaving 15 bases of the junction unmatched. Germline CDR1 DFQATT, CDR2 SNEGSKA (reference sequence). CDR3 region: CSASWDRRGGTEAFF. The CDR3 DNA sequence: TGCAGTGCTAGTTGGGACAGACGAGGCGGGACGGAAGCTTTCTTT.

As to this clone: The sample carries other DNA sequences with the same CDR3. This sequence joins TRBV5-1 and TRBJ2-2, with 10 bases fitting TRBD2. The germline V gene encodes CDR1 SGHRS and CDR2 YFSETQ. The CDR3 has 16 amino acids. V trimming: 1 base; J trimming: 1 base; junction bases outside the gene matches: 1. CDR3 DNA sequence: TGCGCCAGCAGCTTGTTAGCGGGGGGGAACACCGGGGAGCTGTTTTTT. Its protein product is CASSLLAGGNTGELFF. The whole variable domain, filled in from reference TRBV5-1 and TRBJ2-2, reads KAGVTQTPRYLIKTRGQQVTLSCSPISGHRSVSWYQQTPGQGLQFLFEYFSETQRNKGNFPGRFSGRQFSNSRSEMNVSTLELGDSALYLCASSLLAGGNTGELFFGEGSRLTVL.

CDR3 nucleotide sequence: TGTGCCACCAGTGTCCCGCAAGGGGCGGCTAGCGGGAGTGAAGATACGCAGTATTTT. This codes for CATSVPQGAASGSEDTQYF. The chain recombines TRBV24-1 with TRBJ2-3; 10 nucleotides line up with TRBD2. CDR1 is KGHDR, CDR2 SFDVKD, per germline. V was pared by 5 bases and J by 5 bases, with 18 bases of the junction left unmatched. The CDR3 length is 19 residues.

This clone was seen more than once but under ten times. The chain combines TRBV13 with TRBJ2-7; 8 bases are a match to TRBD1. Germline CDR1 PRHDT, CDR2 FYEKMQ (reference sequence). V trimming: 3 bases; J trimming: 4 bases; junction bases outside the gene matches: 8. CDR3 size: 15 residues. DNA of the CDR3: TGTGCCAGCAGCTTCGCGCAGGGGGCCTCTTACGAGCAGTACTTC. Translating it yields CASSFAQGASYEQYF.

This clone appeared once. The genes are TRBV2 and TRBJ2-2; 9 bases are a match to TRBD1. The CDR3 extends over 15 amino acids. V dropped 7 bases and J dropped 1; count of bases not matched to a gene: 4. Per germline, CDR1 SNHLY and CDR2 FYNNEI. CDR3 DNA sequence: TGTGCCAGCAATGGACAGGGGAAGAACACCGGGGAGCTGTTTTTT. Translated, it gives CASNGQGKNTGELFF. Complete variable domain (other parts from reference TRBV2 and TRBJ2-2): EPEVTQTPSHQVTQMGQEVILRCVPISNHLYFYWYRQILGQKVEFLVSFYNNEISEKSEIFDDQFSVERPDGSNFTLKIRSTKLEDSAMYFCASNGQGKNTGELFFGEGSRLTVL.

This chain joins TRBV18 and TRBJ1-5, with D unclear. The ends were cut back, 6 bases at V and 7 bases at J, with 16 bases in the middle. Germline V gene lookup returns CDR1 KGHSH and CDR2 LQKENI. This CDR3 is built from 14 residues. CDR3 amino acids: CASSQEEGEQPQHF. The CDR3 bases are TGTGCCAGCTCCCAGGAGGAGGGTGAGCAGCCCCAGCATTTT.

The chain employs TRBV3-1 (or the pseudogene TRBV3-2) and TRBJ1-3; TRBD1 matches 7 bases. Germline V gene data show CDR1 as LGHDT and CDR2 as YNNKEL (reference sequence). The CDR3 covers 15 residues. Unmatched junction bases numbered 4, after V lost 5 bases and J lost 0 bases. Here the CDR3 reads CASSYPGGSGNTIYF. CDR3 in DNA: TGTGCCAGCAGCTACCCAGGGGGCTCTGGAAACACCATATATTTT.

The V call is TRBV6-5, the J call TRBJ1-1, with D possibly being TRBD1 (5 bases). Germline V gives CDR1 MNHEY, CDR2 SVGAGI. The CDR3 runs 14 residues. Trimming took off 6 bases at V and 2 bases at J, with 13 bases between the two ends. The DNA for the CDR3 is TGTGCCAGCAGCCTGTCAGGGCGAAACACTGAAGCTTTCTTT. As protein: CASSLSGRNTEAFF.

This chain connects TRBV7-8 to TRBJ1-5; TRBD1 is a possible D gene (6 bases). Germline-derived CDR1 and CDR2 are SGHVS and FQNEAQ. The CDR3 covers 14 residues. Trimming removed 4 bases at V and 4 bases at J, with 11 bases between. CDR3 amino acids: CASSSGTPNQPQHF. The CDR3 nucleotides are TGTGCCAGCAGCTCCGGGACACCAAATCAGCCCCAGCATTTT.

V and J are TRBV5-1 and TRBJ2-3; 7 bases align to TRBD1. Germline V CDR1 and CDR2: SGHRS, YFSETQ. The V segment lost 4 bases and the J segment 2 bases; nucleotides outside the gene matches: 7. The CDR3 is made up of 15 amino acids. CDR3 nucleotides: TGCGCCAGCAGCCGCCGGGACAGTACCACAGATACGCAGTATTTT. It yields the protein CASSRRDSTTDTQYF.

The chain carries TRBV19 and TRBJ2-2; 8 nucleotides line up with TRBD2. The trim removed 5 bases at V and 5 bases at J, leaving 4 bases unmatched. The CDR3 has 14 residues. Looked up from germline, CDR1 is LNHDA and CDR2 is SQIVND (reference sequence). CDR3 DNA: TGTGCCAGTAGTGCGGGGGGATCGACCGGGGAGCTGTTTTTT. This sequence encodes CASSAGGSTGELFF.

The chain employs TRBV28 and TRBJ2-3; TRBD2 aligns across 12 bases. Per germline, CDR1 MDHEN and CDR2 SYDVKM. CDR3 length: 16 amino acids. The ends lost 5 bases at V and 6 bases at J; junction bases unmatched: 9. This CDR3 reads CASSLGLAGTADTQYF. CDR3 bases: TGTGCCAGCAGTCTAGGACTAGCGGGAACGGCTGATACGCAGTATTTT.

This rearrangement joins TRBV6-5 to TRBJ1-3; 9 bases match TRBD1. This CDR3 has 15 residues. Germline V lookup: CDR1 MNHEY, CDR2 SVGAGI. With V trimmed by 6 bases and J by 4 bases, 7 bases remained unmatched. CDR3 coding DNA: TGTGCCAGCAGGACAGGGGGAAGTGGGGGAAACACCATATATTTT. Translation: CASRTGGSGGNTIYF.